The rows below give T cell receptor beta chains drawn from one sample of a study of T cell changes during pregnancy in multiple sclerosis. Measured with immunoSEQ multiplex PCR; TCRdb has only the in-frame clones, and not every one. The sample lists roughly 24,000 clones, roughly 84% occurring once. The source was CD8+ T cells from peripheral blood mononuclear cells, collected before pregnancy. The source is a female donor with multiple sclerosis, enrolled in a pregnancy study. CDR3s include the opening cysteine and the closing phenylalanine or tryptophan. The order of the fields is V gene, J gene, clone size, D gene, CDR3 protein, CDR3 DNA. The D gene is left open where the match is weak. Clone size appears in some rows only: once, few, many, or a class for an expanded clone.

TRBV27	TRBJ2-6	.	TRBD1	CASSFHLTGAGANVLTF	TGTGCCAGCAGTTTTCACCTCACAGGGGCTGGGGCCAACGTCCTGACTTTC
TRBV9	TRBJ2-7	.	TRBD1	CASGDGTGLAYEQYF	TGTGCCAGCGGAGACGGGACAGGGTTGGCCTACGAGCAGTACTTC
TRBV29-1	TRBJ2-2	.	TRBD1	CSVLGQGQIGELFF	TGCAGCGTGCTCGGACAGGGGCAAATCGGGGAGCTGTTTTTT
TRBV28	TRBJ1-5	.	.	CASRPDSYSNQPQHF	TGTGCCAGCAGGCCGGACAGCTATAGCAATCAGCCCCAGCATTTT
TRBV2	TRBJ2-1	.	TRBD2	CASSEVGRATWEQFF	TGTGCCAGCAGTGAAGTCGGGAGGGCCACATGGGAGCAGTTCTTC
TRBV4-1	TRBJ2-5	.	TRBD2	CASSQEIAGGRETQYF	TGCGCCAGCAGCCAAGAAATAGCGGGAGGGCGGGAGACCCAGTACTTC
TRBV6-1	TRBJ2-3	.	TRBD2	CASSETPSGIADTQYF	TGTGCCAGCAGTGAAACCCCTAGCGGGATTGCAGATACGCAGTATTTT
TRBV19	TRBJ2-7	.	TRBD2	CASIFSGSRSYEQYF	TGTGCCAGTATTTTTAGCGGGAGTAGGTCCTACGAGCAGTACTTC
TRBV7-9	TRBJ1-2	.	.	CASSLFISGRTYTF	TGTGCCAGCAGCTTATTTATCAGTGGGAGAACCTACACCTTC
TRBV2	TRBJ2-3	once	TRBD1	CAIRGGLPGGSTDTQYF	TGTGCCATCCGTGGCGGTTTGCCAGGGGGTAGCACAGATACGCAGTATTTT
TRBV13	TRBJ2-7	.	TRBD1	CASSSPTGNNSYEQYF	TGTGCCAGCAGCTCACCGACAGGGAACAACTCCTACGAGCAGTACTTC
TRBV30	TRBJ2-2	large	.	CAWSRVRSSVGTGELFF	TGTGCCTGGAGTCGCGTCAGATCAAGCGTCGGCACCGGGGAGCTGTTTTTT
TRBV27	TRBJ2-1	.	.	CASSHGGLPNYNEQFF	TGTGCCAGCAGCCACGGGGGTCTCCCTAACTACAATGAGCAGTTCTTC
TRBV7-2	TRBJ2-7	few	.	CASSTASYEQYF	TGTGCCAGCAGCACCGCGTCCTACGAGCAGTACTTC
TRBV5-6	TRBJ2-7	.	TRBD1	CASSRRGQGWYEQYF	TGTGCCAGCAGCCGAAGGGGACAGGGGTGGTACGAGCAGTACTTC
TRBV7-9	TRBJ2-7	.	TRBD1	CASSLDGGGTGVVEQYF	TGTGCCAGCAGCTTGGATGGGGGGGGGACAGGGGTAGTCGAGCAGTACTTC
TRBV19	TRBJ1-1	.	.	CASSTRSGQEAFF	TGTGCCAGTAGTACCCGCTCAGGACAGGAAGCTTTCTTT
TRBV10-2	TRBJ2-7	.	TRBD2	CASSVAGGPHEQYF	TGCGCCAGCAGTGTAGCGGGAGGGCCCCACGAGCAGTACTTC
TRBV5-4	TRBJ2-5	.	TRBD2	CASSLVSSGQETQYF	TGTGCCAGCAGCTTGGTGTCTAGCGGGCAAGAGACCCAGTACTTC
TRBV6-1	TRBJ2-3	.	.	CASGATSSTDTQYF	TGTGCCAGCGGGGCCACCTCTAGCACAGATACGCAGTATTTT
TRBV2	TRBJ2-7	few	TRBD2	CASRPAGGKFEQYF	TGTGCCAGCCGCCCAGCGGGAGGAAAGTTCGAGCAGTACTTC
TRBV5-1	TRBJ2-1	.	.	CASRLQHNEQFF	TGCGCCTCCCGATTACAGCACAATGAGCAGTTCTTC
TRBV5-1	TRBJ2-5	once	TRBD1	CASSDRGQETQYF	TGCGCCAGCAGCGACAGGGGTCAAGAGACCCAGTACTTC
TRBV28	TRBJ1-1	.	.	CASSSYTEAFF	TGTGCCAGCAGTTCGTACACTGAAGCTTTCTTT
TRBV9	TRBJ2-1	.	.	CASSWLTGIEQFF	TGTGCCAGCAGCTGGCTAACAGGGATTGAGCAGTTCTTC
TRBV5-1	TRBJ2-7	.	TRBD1	CASSSGTGNYEQYF	TGCGCCAGCAGTTCCGGGACAGGGAACTACGAGCAGTACTTC
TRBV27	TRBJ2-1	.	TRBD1	CASSLSGQGGNEQFF	TGTGCCAGCAGTTTATCGGGACAGGGTGGGAATGAGCAGTTCTTC
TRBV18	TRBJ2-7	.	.	CASSLTRWQGSYEQYF	TGTGCCAGCTCACTAACCCGGTGGCAGGGCTCCTACGAGCAGTACTTC
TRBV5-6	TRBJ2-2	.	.	CASSFGTGELFF	TGTGCCAGCAGCTTCGGGACCGGGGAGCTGTTTTTT
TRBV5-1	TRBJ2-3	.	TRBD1	CASSLGQGITDTQYF	TGCGCCAGCAGCTTGGGACAGGGGATCACAGATACGCAGTATTTT
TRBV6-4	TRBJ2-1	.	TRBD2	CASSDGGLAGDEQFF	TGTGCCAGCAGTGACGGGGGACTAGCGGGCGATGAGCAGTTCTTC
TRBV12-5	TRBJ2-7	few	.	CASGFLAATYEQYF	TGTGCTAGTGGTTTTTTAGCGGCCACCTACGAGCAGTACTTC
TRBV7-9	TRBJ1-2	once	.	CASSLGRTLRYGYTF	TGTGCCAGCAGCTTAGGGCGGACTCTTCGCTATGGCTACACCTTC
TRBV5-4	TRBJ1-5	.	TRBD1	CASSLNTGAFRSPQHF	TGTGCCAGCAGCTTGAACACAGGGGCCTTCAGGTCCCCCCAGCATTTT
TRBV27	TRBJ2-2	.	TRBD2	CASSFRRTGTRRAGELFF	TGTGCCAGCAGTTTTCGAAGGACCGGGACTAGACGCGCCGGGGAGCTGTTTTTT
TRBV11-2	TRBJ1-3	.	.	CASSLALEQSKYSGNTIYF	TGTGCCAGCAGCTTAGCTTTGGAACAGTCAAAGTACTCTGGAAACACCATATATTTT
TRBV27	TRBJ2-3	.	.	CASSLRLGLLTADTQYF	TGTGCCAGCAGTTTAAGGCTGGGACTCCTTACCGCAGATACGCAGTATTTT
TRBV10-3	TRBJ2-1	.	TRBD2	CAIAGDTYNEQFF	TGTGCCATAGCGGGAGACACCTACAATGAGCAGTTCTTC
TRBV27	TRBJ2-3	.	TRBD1	CASSPNFYRGYVADTQYF	TGTGCCAGCAGTCCAAACTTCTACAGGGGGTATGTGGCAGATACGCAGTATTTT
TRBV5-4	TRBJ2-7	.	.	CASSLGVSGTAYEQYF	TGTGCCAGCAGCTTGGGTGTTAGCGGGACAGCCTACGAGCAGTACTTC
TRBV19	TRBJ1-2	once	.	CASSSLGQLFNYGYTF	TGTGCCAGTAGTAGCCTCGGACAGCTCTTTAACTATGGCTACACCTTC
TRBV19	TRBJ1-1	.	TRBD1	CASSIDRGRDTEAFF	TGTGCCAGTAGTATCGACAGGGGGCGAGACACTGAAGCTTTCTTT
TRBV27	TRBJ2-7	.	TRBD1	CASSFGSGTGGYEQYF	TGTGCCAGCAGTTTCGGTTCCGGGACAGGGGGCTACGAGCAGTACTTC
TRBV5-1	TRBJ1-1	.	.	CASSLVFGQENTEAFF	TGCGCCAGCAGCTTGGTGTTCGGCCAGGAGAACACTGAAGCTTTCTTT
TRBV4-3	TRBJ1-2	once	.	CASSQDLGPRAMVGYTF	TGCGCCAGCAGCCAAGATCTGGGGCCTAGGGCTATGGTGGGCTACACCTTC
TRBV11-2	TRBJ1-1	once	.	CASSLWGRDTEAFF	TGTGCCAGCAGCTTATGGGGGCGCGACACTGAAGCTTTCTTT
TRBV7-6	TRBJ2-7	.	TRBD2	CASSLGGSRYEQYF	TGTGCCAGCAGCTTAGGCGGGAGTAGATACGAGCAGTACTTC
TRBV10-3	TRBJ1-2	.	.	CAISEYLVREAGYTF	TGTGCCATCAGTGAGTATTTGGTGCGGGAAGCTGGCTACACCTTC